The TCR beta chain under discussion was sequenced for a study of T cell responses to AZD1222 COVID-19 vaccine. Investigators merged groups given second doses at roughly 4 or roughly 12 weeks. Comments on this clone: Its matching antigen is unknown.

The length of the CDR3 is 18 residues. J was trimmed by 0 bases and V by 4 bases; bases with no gene match: 12. CDR1 LNHDA and CDR2 SQIVND come from the germline V gene (reference sequence). Broader study findings: The study identified only six AZD1222 recipients as seropositive at baseline. The study found Spike-specific TCR breadth and depth rose after two AZD1222 doses.

Sequencing was performed with immunoSEQ multiplex PCR; in TCRdb, only in-frame clones are kept and a portion is missing. Of roughly 180,000 clones detected, approximately 89% appear once; the ten largest clones hold about 3.5%. Sequences were derived from peripheral blood, sampled 28 days after the second AZD1222 dose. The chain carries TRBV19 and TRBJ2-1; 7 nucleotides agree with TRBD2. The source is an adult who received the AZD1222 COVID-19 vaccine. The CDR3 spells CASSTEGLPQISYNEQFF. CDR3 bases: TGTGCCAGTAGTACAGAGGGACTACCCCAGATCTCCTACAATGAGCAGTTCTTC.